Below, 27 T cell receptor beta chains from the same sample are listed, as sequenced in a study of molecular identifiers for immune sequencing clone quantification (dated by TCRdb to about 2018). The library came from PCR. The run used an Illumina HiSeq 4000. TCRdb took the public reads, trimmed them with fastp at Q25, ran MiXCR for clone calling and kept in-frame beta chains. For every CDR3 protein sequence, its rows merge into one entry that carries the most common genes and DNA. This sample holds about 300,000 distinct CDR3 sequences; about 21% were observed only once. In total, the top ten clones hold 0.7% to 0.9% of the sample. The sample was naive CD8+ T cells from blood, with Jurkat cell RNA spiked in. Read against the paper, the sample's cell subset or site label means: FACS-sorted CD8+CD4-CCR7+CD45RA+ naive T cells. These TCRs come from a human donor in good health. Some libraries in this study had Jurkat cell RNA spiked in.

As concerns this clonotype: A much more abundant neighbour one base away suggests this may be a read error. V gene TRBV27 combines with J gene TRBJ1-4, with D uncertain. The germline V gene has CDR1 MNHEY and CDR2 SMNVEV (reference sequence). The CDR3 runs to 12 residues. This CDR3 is CASRRMGEKLSF. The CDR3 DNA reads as TGTGCCAGCAGACGGATGGGTGAAAAACTGTCTTTT. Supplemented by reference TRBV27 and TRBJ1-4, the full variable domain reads EAQVTQNPRYLITVTGKKLTVTCSQNMNHEYMSWYRQDPGLGLRQIYYSMNVEVTDKGDVPEGYKVSRKEKRNFPLILESPSPNQTSLYFCASRRMGEKLSFGSGTQLSVL.

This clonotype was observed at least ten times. CDR3 region: CASSPRLAGLSGELFF. CDR3 nucleotide sequence: TGTGCCAGCAGCCCCCGTTTAGCGGGATTATCCGGGGAGCTGTTTTTT. This chain uses TRBV7-9 with TRBJ2-2, with TRBD2 matching over 8 bases. Germline CDR1 is SEHNR and CDR2 is FQNEAQ (reference sequence). This CDR3 is built from 16 residues. The V gene end was trimmed by 5 bases and the J gene end by 6 bases; junction bases not matched to a gene: 11. Full variable domain (outside the CDR3, taken from reference TRBV7-9 and TRBJ2-2): DTGVSQNPRHKITKRGQNVTFRCDPISEHNRLYWYRQTLGQGPEFLTYFQNEAQLEKSRLLSDRFSAERPKGSFSTLEIQRTEQGDSAMYLCASSPRLAGLSGELFFGEGSRLTVL.

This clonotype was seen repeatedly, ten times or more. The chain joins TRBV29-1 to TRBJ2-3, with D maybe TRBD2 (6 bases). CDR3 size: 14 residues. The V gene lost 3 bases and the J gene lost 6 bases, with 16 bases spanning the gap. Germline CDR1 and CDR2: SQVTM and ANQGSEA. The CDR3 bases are TGCAGCGTTGAGGGGGGAAGCGGCGAGGATACGCAGTATTTT. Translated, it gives CSVEGGSGEDTQYF.

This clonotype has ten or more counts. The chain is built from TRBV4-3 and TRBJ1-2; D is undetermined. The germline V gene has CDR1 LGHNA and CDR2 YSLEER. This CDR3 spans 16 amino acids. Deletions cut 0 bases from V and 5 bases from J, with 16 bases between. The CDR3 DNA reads TGCGCCAGCAGCCAAGATTTTCCCCTTAATCCATATGGCTACACCTTC. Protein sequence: CASSQDFPLNPYGYTF.

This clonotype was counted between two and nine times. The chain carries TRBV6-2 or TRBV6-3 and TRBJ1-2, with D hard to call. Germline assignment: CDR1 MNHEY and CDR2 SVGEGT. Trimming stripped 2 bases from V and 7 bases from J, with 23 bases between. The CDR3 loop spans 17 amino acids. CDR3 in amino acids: CASSYEAVPYKGSGYTF. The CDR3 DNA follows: TGTGCCAGCAGTTACGAGGCCGTACCTTACAAAGGGAGTGGCTACACCTTC.

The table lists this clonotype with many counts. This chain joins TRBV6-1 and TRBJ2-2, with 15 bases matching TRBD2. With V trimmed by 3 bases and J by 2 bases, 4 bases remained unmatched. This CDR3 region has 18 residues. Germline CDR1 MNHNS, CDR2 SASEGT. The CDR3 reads CASSEAGLAGGNTGELFF. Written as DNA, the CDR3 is TGTGCCAGCAGTGAGGCGGGACTAGCGGGAGGCAACACCGGGGAGCTGTTTTTT.

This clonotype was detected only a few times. Here the CDR3 reads CASGHTGTPSTDTQYF. The CDR3 DNA sequence: TGTGCTAGTGGACATACAGGGACTCCGAGCACAGATACGCAGTATTTT. The chain has TRBV12-5 and TRBJ2-3; either TRBD1 or TRBD2 may supply D (6 bases each). CDR1 and CDR2 from the germline V gene are LGHNT and FRNRAP. The CDR3 spans 16 residues. Trimming shortened V by 6 bases and J by 0 bases, and 16 bases separated the two germline ends. The entire variable domain, with the rest obtained from reference TRBV12-5 and TRBJ2-3, is as follows: DARVTQTPRHKVTEMGQEVTMRCQPILGHNTVFWYRQTMMQGLELLAYFRNRAPLDDSGMPKDRFSAEMPDATLATLKIQPSEPRDSAVYFCASGHTGTPSTDTQYFGPGTRLTVL.

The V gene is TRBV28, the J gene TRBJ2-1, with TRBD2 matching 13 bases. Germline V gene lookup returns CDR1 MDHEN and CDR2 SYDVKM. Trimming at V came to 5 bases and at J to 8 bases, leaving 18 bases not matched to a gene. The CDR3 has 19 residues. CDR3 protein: CASSEGLAGPRTRLYEQFF. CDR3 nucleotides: TGTGCCAGCAGTGAGGGACTAGCGGGACCCCGAACCCGGTTGTATGAGCAGTTCTTC. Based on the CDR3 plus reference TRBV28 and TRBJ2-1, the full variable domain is DVKVTQSSRYLVKRTGEKVFLECVQDMDHENMFWYRQDPGLGLRLIYFSYDVKMKEKGDIPEGYSVSREKKERFSLILESASTNQTSMYLCASSEGLAGPRTRLYEQFFGPGTRLTVL.

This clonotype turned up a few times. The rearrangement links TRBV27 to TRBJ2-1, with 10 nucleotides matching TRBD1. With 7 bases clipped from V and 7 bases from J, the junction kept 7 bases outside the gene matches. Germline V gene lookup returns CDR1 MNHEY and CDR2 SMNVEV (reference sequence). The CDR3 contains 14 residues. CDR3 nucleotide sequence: TGTGCCAGCAAAGGGACAGGGGTAAGAAATGAGCAGTTCTTC. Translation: CASKGTGVRNEQFF.

The CDR3 sequence is CASSIGDRSNQPQHF. CDR3 DNA sequence: TGTGCCAGTAGTATAGGGGACAGAAGCAATCAGCCCCAGCATTTT. The V and J genes are TRBV19 and TRBJ1-5; the match to TRBD1 covers 7 bases. Per the germline V gene, CDR1 is LNHDA and CDR2 is SQIVND (reference sequence). The trim removed 1 base at V and 1 base at J, leaving 1 base unmatched. This CDR3 contains 15 residues.

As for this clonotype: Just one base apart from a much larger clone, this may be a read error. The CDR3 reads CASSVQTGRLTGAFF. The CDR3 DNA is TGTGCCAGCAGCGTGCAGACAGGGCGGTTGACTGGAGCTTTCTTT. The rearrangement joins TRBV7-3 to TRBJ1-1, with 7 bases aligning to TRBD1. CDR1 is SGHTA, CDR2 FQGTGA, per germline. CDR3 length: 15 amino acids.

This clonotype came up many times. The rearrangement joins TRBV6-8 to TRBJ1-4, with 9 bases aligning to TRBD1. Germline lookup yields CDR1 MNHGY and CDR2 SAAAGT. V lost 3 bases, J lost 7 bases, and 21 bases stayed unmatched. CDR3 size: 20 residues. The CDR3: CASSYRFYSLGTGFGEKLFF. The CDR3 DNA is TGTGCCAGCAGTTATCGGTTCTATTCGCTAGGGACAGGGTTTGGTGAAAAACTGTTTTTT.

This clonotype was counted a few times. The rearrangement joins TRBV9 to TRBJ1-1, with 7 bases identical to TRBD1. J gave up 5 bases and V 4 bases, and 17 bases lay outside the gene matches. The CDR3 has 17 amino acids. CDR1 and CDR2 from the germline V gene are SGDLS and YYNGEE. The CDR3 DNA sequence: TGTGCCAGCAGCCCAGTGGGACAGCAAGGCCCGGGGACTGAAGCTTTCTTT. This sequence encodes CASSPVGQQGPGTEAFF.

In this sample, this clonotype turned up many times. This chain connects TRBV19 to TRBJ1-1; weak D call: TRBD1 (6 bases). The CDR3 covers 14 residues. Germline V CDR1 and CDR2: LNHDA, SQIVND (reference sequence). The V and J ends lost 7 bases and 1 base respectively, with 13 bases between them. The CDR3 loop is CASTPGRGNTEAFF. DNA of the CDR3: TGTGCCAGTACCCCCGGCAGGGGGAACACTGAAGCTTTCTTT. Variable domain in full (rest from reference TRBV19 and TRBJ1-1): DGGITQSPKYLFRKEGQNVTLSCEQNLNHDAMYWYRQDPGQGLRLIYYSQIVNDFQKGDIAEGYSVSREKKESFPLTVTSAQKNPTAFYLCASTPGRGNTEAFFGQGTRLTVV.

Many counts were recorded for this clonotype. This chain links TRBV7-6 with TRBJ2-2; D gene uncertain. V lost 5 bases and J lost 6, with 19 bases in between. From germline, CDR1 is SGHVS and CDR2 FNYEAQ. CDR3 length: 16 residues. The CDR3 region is CASSPPEVGIPGELFF. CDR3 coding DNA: TGTGCCAGCAGCCCCCCCGAGGTTGGGATCCCCGGGGAGCTGTTTTTT.

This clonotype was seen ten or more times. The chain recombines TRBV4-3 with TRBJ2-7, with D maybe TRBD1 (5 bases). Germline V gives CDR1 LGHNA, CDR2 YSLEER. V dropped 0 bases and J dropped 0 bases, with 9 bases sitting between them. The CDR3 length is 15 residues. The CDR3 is CASSQEQGSSYEQYF. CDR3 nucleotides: TGCGCCAGCAGCCAAGAGCAGGGCAGCTCCTACGAGCAGTACTTC.

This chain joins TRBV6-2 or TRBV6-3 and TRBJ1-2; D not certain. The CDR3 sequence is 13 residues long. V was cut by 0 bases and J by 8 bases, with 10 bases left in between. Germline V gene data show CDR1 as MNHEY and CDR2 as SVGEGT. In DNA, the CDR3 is TGTGCCAGCAGTTACTCAGAGGGCGGAGGCTACACCTTC. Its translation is CASSYSEGGGYTF.

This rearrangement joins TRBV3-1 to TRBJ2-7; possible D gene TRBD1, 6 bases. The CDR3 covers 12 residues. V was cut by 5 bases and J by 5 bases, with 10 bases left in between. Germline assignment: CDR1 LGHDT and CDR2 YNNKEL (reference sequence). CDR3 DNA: TGTGCCAGCAGCTACGACAGGAACGAGCAGTACTTC. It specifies CASSYDRNEQYF.

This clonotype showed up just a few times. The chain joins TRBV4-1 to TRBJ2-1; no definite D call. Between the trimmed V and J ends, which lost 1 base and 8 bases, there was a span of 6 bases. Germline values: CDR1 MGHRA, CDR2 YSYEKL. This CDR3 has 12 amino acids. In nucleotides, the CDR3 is TGCGCCAGCAGCCAAGTAGGCTATGAGCAGTTCTTC. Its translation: CASSQVGYEQFF.

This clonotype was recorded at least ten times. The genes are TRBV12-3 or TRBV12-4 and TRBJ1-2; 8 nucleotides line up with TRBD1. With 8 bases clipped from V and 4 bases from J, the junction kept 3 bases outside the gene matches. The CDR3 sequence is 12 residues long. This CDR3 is CASDGTGYGYTF. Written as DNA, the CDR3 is TGTGCCAGCGACGGGACAGGCTATGGCTACACCTTC.

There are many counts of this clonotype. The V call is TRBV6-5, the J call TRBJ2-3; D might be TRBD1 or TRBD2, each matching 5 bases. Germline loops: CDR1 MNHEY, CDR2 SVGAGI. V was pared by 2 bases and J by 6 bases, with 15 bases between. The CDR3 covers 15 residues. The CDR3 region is CASSYRGRGLDTQYF. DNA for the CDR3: TGTGCCAGCAGTTACAGGGGACGGGGTCTTGATACGCAGTATTTT.

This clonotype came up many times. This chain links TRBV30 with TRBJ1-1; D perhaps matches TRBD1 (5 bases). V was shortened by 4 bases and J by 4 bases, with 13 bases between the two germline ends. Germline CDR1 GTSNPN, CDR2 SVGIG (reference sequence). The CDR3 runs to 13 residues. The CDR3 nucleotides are TGTGCCTGGACCGGGGCAGGGATCACTGAAGCTTTCTTT. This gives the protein CAWTGAGITEAFF.

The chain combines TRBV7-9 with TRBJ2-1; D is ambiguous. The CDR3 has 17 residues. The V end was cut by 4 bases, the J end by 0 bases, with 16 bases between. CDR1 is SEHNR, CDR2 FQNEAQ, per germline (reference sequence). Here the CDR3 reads CASSYTRPGNSYNEQFF. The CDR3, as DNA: TGTGCCAGCAGCTACACCCGACCTGGAAACTCCTACAATGAGCAGTTCTTC.

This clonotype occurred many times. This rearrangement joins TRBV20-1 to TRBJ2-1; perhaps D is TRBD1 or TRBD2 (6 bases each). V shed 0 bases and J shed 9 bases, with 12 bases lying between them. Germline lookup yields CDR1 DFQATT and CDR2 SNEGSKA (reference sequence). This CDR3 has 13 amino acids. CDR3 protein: CSARDQGGFEQFF. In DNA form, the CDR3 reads TGCAGTGCTAGAGATCAAGGGGGGTTTGAGCAGTTCTTC.

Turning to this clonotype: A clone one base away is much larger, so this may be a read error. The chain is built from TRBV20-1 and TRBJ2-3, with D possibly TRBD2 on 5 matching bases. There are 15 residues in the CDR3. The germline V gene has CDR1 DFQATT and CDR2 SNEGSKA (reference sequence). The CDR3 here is CSAGDHVRAVDTQYF. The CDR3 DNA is TGCAGTGCTGGAGATCACGTGAGGGCCGTAGATACGCAGTATTTT.

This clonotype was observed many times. In nucleotides, the CDR3 is TGTGCCAGCAGCGCGAGCAGGCTACAAGCTTTCTTT. Protein: CASSASRLQAFF. The V call is TRBV7-9, the J call TRBJ1-1; D uncertain. Germline V CDR1 and CDR2: SEHNR, FQNEAQ (reference sequence). V gave up 5 bases and J gave up 9 bases, with 13 bases separating them. This CDR3 comprises 12 residues.

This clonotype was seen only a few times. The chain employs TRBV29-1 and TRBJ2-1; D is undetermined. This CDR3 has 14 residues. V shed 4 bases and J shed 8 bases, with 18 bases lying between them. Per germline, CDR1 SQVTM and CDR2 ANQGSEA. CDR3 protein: CSVVFLHSNDEQFF. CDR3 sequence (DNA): TGCAGCGTTGTATTTCTACACTCCAACGATGAGCAGTTCTTC.